The sequence of this T cell receptor beta chain was determined in a study of neoadjuvant nivolumab and ipilimumab in lung cancer. Study findings and constraints: From pretherapy to surgery, tumor richness and clonality rose with dual therapy. Pretherapy blood TCR richness correlated positively with resected tumor richness. TCR sequencing covered a small number of samples.

About this clone: Its antigen is still unknown.

Profiling relied on immunoSEQ multiplex PCR, and the TCRdb table lists in-frame clones only, not all of them. The data show 20,000 to 25,000 clones, with around 82% seen just once and approximately 22% held by the top ten. This CDR3 has 14 amino acids. Germline V gene lookup returns CDR1 KGHSH and CDR2 LQKENI. V was trimmed by 0 bases and J by 6 bases, leaving 9 bases between them. The sample consisted of peripheral blood, taken before neoadjuvant nivolumab, alone or with ipilimumab. The source of this sequence is an adult with non-small cell lung cancer. The chain combines TRBV18 with TRBJ2-1; D uncertain. The CDR3: CASSPPTRTNEQFF. CDR3 nucleotide sequence: TGTGCCAGCTCACCACCTACCCGGACCAATGAGCAGTTCTTC.